Reported below is one TCR beta chain. Its antigen is not known. V was trimmed by 0 bases and J by 0 bases, leaving 9 bases between them. The germline CDR1 and CDR2 sequences are MNHNS and SASEGT. The CDR3 is made up of 16 amino acids. The source of the sample is a study of T cell responses to AZD1222 COVID-19 vaccine. Study results and limitations: Two AZD1222 administrations were followed by greater Spike-specific TCR breadth and depth. Clonal diversity was possibly underestimated, and white British individuals and females predominated among donors. Unmutated variant regions are reportedly targeted by nearly half of spike-specific TCRs.

TCRdb's copy holds only in-frame clones and misses some; the assay was immunoSEQ multiplex PCR. The sample has about 150,000 clones; about nine tenths are singletons. This chain uses TRBV6-1 with TRBJ1-5; D gene ambiguous. The receptor was derived from an adult in good health. This specimen was peripheral blood, taken on day 0 of AZD1222 vaccination. The CDR3 sequence is CASSEATGHSNQPQHF. The CDR3 DNA sequence: TGTGCCAGCAGTGAAGCGACGGGCCATAGCAATCAGCCCCAGCATTTT.